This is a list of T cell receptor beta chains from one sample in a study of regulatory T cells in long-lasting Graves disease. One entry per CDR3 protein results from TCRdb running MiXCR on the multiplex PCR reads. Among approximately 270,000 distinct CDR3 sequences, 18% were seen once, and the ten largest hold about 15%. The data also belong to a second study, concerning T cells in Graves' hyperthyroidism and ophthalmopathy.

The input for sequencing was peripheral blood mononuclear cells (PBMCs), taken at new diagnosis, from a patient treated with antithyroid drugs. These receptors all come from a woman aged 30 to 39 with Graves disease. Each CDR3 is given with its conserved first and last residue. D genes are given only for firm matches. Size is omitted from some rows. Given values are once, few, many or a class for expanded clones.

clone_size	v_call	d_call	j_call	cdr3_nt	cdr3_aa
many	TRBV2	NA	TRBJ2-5	TGTGCCAGCAGTGGAGGTAACAGACAAGAGACCCAGTACTTC	CASSGGNRQETQYF
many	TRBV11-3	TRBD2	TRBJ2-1	TGTGCCAGCAGCTTTGGGACTAGCGGGGGAGATGAGCAGTTCTTC	CASSFGTSGGDEQFF
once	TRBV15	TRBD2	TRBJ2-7	TGTGCCACCAGCAGCGGGACTAGCGTATCCTACGAGCAGTACTTC	CATSSGTSVSYEQYF
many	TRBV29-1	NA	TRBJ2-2	TGCAGCGGGAGGGACTTCACCACCGGGGAGCTGTTTTTT	CSGRDFTTGELFF
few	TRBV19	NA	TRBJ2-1	TGTGCCAGTAAATCGGCTCCGACTCCCTACAATGAGCAGTTCTTC	CASKSAPTPYNEQFF
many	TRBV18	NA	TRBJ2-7	TGTGCCAGCTCGTCAACAGAGTCCTACGAGCAGTACTTC	CASSSTESYEQYF
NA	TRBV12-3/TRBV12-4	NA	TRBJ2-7	TGTGCCAGCAGTTTAAGGCCCCTCGGCGAGCAGTACTTC	CASSLRPLGEQYF
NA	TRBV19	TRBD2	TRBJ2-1	TGTGCCAGCCATGTAGCGGGGGGCGGGGGCAATGAGCAGTTCTTC	CASHVAGGGGNEQFF
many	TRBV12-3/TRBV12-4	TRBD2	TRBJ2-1	TGTGCCAGCAGTTTGCGCGGTAGCGGGGTCAGAACCTACAATGAGCAGTTCTTC	CASSLRGSGVRTYNEQFF
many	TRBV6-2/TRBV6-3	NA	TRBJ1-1	TGTGCCAGCAGTTACGACCTCTACACTGAAGCTTTCTTT	CASSYDLYTEAFF
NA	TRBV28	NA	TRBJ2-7	TGTGTCAGCAGTTTTGAAGGTATCTCCTACGAGCAGTACTTC	CVSSFEGISYEQYF
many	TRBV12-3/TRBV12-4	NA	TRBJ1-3	TGTGCCAGCAGTTTCGGACAGTTGAGCTCTGGAAACACCATATATTTT	CASSFGQLSSGNTIYF
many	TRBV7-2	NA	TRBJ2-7	TGCGCCAGCAGCCAACTCGGCGAGCAGTACTTC	CASSQLGEQYF
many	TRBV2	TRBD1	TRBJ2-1	TGTGCCAGCAACCCGGGACAGCAAAACAATGAGCAGTTCTTC	CASNPGQQNNEQFF
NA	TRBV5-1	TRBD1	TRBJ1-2	TGCGCCAGCAGCCCGAAGCCGGGACAGGGGTCCAACTATGGCTACACCTTC	CASSPKPGQGSNYGYTF
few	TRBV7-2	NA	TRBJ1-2	TGTGCCAGCAGCCCCTTTTTCCCTGGTAGCTATGGCTACACCTTC	CASSPFFPGSYGYTF
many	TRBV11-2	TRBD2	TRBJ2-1	TGTGCCAGCAGCTTAGGAGCGGGGGGCTACAATGGGCAGTTCTTC	CASSLGAGGYNGQFF
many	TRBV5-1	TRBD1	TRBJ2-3	TGCGCCAGCAGCTCCACAGGGGGGCCGGATACGCAGTATTTT	CASSSTGGPDTQYF
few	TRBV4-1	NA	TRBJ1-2	TGCGCCAGCAGCCAAGTGACGAAACTTGGTCAGAAAGAAATAAACTATGGCTACACCTTC	CASSQVTKLGQKEINYGYTF
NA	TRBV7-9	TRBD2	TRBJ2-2	TGTGCCAGCAGTAGAGCCCGGGGGGACACCGGGGAGCTGTTTTTT	CASSRARGDTGELFF
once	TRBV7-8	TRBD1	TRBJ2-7	TGTGCCAGCAGCGCACGGACAGGGGGCGAGCAGTACTTC	CASSARTGGEQYF
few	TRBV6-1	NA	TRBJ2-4	TGTGCCAGCAGTGAAGCAGTGGTATGGGGGATCCCAAACATTCAGTACTTC	CASSEAVVWGIPNIQYF
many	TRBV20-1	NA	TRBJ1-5	TGCAGTGCTAGAGATCGGGTCGGCAATCAGCCCCAGCATTTT	CSARDRVGNQPQHF
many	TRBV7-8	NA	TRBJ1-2	TGTGCCAGCAGCTTACGTCAGACGGACCCTTTTAATAACTATGGCTACACCTTC	CASSLRQTDPFNNYGYTF
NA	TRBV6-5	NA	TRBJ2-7	TGTGCCAGCAGTTACAGGGCTCGGGTCCCCTCCTACGAGCAGTACTTC	CASSYRARVPSYEQYF
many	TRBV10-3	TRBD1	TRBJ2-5	TGTGCCATCAGTGCGACAGGGGTGAGCGAGACCCAGTACTTC	CAISATGVSETQYF
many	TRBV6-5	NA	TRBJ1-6	TGTGCCAGCAGTTACTCGGGGGAAAGGTCACCCCTCCACTTT	CASSYSGERSPLHF
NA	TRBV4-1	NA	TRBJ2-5	TGCGCCAGCAGCCAAGGCCCACGGGTCCGGTGGGAGACCCAGTACTTC	CASSQGPRVRWETQYF
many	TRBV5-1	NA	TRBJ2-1	TGCGCCAGCAGCTTGGACCCCAGCAGTGCGGCTGAGCAGTTCTTC	CASSLDPSSAAEQFF
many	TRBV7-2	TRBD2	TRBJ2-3	TGTGCCAGCAGCCGGGGGGGGGCAATAGATACGCAGTATTTT	CASSRGGAIDTQYF
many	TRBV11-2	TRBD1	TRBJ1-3	TGTGCCAGCAGCTTAGGGGGGACAGAGGGAAACACCATATATTTT	CASSLGGTEGNTIYF